The entry that follows covers one T cell receptor beta chain sequence. This specimen belongs to a study of control samples from healthy donors and cancer patients. TCRdb's copy holds only in-frame clones and misses some; the assay was immunoSEQ multiplex PCR. The sample has about 130,000 clones; roughly 94% are singletons. The V gene lost 4 bases and the J gene lost 2 bases, with 9 bases spanning the gap. The CDR3 extends over 13 amino acids. CDR1 is SGHDN and CDR2 is FVKESK in the germline V gene. V and J are TRBV14 and TRBJ2-7; D ambiguous. The TCR comes from a man between 60 and 75 years old with colorectal cancer. The sample taken for sequencing was PBMCs. CDR3 amino acids: CASSPELAYEQYF. Written as DNA, the CDR3 is TGTGCCAGCAGCCCCGAGCTGGCCTACGAGCAGTACTTC. The variable domain in full, completed from reference TRBV14 and TRBJ2-7, reads EAGVTQFPSHSVIEKGQTVTLRCDPISGHDNLYWYRRVMGKEIKFLLHFVKESKQDESGMPNNRFLAERTGGTYSTLKVQPAELEDSGVYFCASSPELAYEQYFGPGTRLTVT.